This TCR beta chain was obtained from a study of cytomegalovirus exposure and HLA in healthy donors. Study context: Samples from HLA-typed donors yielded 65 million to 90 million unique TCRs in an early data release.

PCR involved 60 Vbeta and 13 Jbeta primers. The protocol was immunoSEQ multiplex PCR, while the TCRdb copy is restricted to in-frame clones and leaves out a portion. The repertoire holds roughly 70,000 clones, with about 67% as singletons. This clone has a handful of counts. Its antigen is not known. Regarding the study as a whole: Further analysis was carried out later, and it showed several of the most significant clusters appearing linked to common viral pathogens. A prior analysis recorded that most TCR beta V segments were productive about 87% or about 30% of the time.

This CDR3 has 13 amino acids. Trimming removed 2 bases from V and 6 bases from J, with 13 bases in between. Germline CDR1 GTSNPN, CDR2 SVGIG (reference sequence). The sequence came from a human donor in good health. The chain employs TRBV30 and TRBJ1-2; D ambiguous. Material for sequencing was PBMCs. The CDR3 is CAWSKRSRDGYTF. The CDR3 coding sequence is TGTGCCTGGAGTAAGAGAAGTCGAGATGGCTACACCTTC.